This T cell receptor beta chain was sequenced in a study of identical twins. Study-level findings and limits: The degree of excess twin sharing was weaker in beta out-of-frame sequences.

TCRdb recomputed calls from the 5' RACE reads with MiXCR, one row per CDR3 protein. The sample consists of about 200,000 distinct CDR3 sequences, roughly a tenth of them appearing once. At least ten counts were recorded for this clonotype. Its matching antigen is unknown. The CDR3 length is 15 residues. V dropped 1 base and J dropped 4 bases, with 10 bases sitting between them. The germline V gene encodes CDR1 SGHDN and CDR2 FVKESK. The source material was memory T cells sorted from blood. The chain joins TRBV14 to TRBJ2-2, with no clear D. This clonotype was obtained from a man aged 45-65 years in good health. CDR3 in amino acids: CASSQGFALTGELFF. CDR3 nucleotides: TGTGCCAGCAGCCAAGGATTTGCTCTCACCGGGGAGCTGTTTTTT.